In its sample, the clone carrying this TCR beta chain was seen many times. Its antigen is still unknown. This record belongs to a study of T cells in localized non-small cell lung cancer. Clones were read by immunoSEQ multiplex PCR, and TCRdb kept only the in-frame ones, dropping some. The repertoire holds around 100,000 clones, with roughly 87% as singletons. Whole-study results and caveats: Measurement of T cell clonality placed uninvolved adjacent lung highest, above the level in tumor.

This CDR3 spans 13 amino acids. Trimming stripped 7 bases from V and 4 bases from J, with 13 bases between. Germline loops: CDR1 LNHDA, CDR2 SQIVND (reference sequence). The sequence came from a man aged 40 to 75 with stage I squamous cell lung carcinoma. The sample here was peripheral blood, taken before any cancer treatment. This chain links TRBV19 with TRBJ1-1; possibly TRBD1 for D (6 bases). The CDR3 DNA reads TGTGCCAGTACCTACAGGGAGGGCACTGAAGCTTTCTTT. Its protein product is CASTYREGTEAFF.